The sequence of this T cell receptor (beta chain) was determined in a study of blood T cell repertoires in COVID-19. The CDR3 contains 17 residues. Germline V gene lookup returns CDR1 MNHEY and CDR2 SMNVEV (reference sequence). Trimming at V came to 2 bases and at J to 7 bases, leaving 8 bases not matched to a gene. This table comes from immunoSEQ multiplex PCR, and its TCRdb copy is limited to in-frame clones, with some not included. This table has around 250,000 clones, roughly 80% appearing once. This clone was observed a few times. The V gene is TRBV27, the J gene TRBJ1-6; 10 bases line up with TRBD1. Sequencing was done on a sample of peripheral blood. This TCR derives from a woman aged 18 to 35 with acute or convalescent COVID-19. The CDR3 sequence: CASSLAKGQGSNSPLHF. CDR3 in DNA: TGTGCCAGCAGTTTAGCAAAGGGACAGGGGTCCAATTCACCCCTCCACTTT.